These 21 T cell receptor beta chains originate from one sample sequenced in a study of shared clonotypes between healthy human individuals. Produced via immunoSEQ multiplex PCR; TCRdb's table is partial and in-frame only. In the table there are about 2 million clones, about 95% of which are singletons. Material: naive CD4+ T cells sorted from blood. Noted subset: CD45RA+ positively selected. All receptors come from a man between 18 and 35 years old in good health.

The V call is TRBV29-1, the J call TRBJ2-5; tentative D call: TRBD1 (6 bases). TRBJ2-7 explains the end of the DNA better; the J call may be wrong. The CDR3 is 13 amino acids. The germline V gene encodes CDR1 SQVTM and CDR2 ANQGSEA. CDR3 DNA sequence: TGCAGCGTCTACCGGGACAACGCCTACGAGCAGTACTTC. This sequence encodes CSVYRDNAYEQYF.

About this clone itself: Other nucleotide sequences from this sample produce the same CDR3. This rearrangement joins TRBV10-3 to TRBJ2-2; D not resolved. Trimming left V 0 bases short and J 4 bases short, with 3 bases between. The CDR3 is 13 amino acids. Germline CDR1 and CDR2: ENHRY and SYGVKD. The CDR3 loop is CAISESSTGELFF. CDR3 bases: TGTGCCATCAGTGAGTCTTCCACCGGGGAGCTGTTTTTT.

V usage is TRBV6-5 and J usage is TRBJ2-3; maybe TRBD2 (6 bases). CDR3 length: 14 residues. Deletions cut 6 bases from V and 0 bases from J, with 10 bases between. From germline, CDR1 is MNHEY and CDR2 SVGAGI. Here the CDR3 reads CASSRSGSTDTQYF. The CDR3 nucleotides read TGTGCCAGCAGCCGAAGCGGGAGCACAGATACGCAGTATTTT.

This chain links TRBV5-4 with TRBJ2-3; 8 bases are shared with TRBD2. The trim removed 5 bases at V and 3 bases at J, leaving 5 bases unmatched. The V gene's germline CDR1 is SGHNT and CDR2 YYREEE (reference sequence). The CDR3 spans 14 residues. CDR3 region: CASRAGVNTDTQYF. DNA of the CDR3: TGTGCCAGCAGAGCGGGAGTGAATACAGATACGCAGTATTTT.

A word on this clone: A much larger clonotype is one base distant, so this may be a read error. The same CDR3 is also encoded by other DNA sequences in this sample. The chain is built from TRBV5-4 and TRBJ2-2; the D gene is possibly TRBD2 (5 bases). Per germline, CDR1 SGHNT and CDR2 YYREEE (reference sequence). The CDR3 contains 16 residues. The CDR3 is CASSLGRHQNTGELFF. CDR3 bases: TGTGCCAGCAGCTTAGGACGCCACCAGAACACCGGGGAGCTGTTCTTT.

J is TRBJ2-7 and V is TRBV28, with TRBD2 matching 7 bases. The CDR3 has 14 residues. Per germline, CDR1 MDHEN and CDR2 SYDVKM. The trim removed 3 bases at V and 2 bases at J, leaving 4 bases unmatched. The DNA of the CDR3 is TGTGCCAGCAGTTTCGGGACTACCGCCTACGAGCAGTACTTC. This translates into CASSFGTTAYEQYF.

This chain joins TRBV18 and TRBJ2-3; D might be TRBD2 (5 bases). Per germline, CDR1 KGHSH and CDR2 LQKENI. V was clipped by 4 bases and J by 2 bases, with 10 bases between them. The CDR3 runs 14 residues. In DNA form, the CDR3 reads TGTGCCAGCTCACGGAGCGGACTCACAGATACGCAGTATTTT. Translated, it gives CASSRSGLTDTQYF.

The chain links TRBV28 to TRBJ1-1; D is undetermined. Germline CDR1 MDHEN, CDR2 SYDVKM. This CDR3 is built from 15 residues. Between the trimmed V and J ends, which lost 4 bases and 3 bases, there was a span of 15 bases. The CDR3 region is CASSSPGLGYTEAFF. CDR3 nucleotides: TGTGCCAGCAGTTCCCCGGGCCTTGGGTACACTGAAGCTTTCTTT.

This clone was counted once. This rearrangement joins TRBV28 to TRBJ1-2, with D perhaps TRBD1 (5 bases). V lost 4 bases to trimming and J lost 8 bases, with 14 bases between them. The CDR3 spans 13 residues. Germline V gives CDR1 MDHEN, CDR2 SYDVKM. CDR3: CASSSGPGRGYTF. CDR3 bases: TGTGCCAGCAGTTCAGGGCCAGGGAGGGGCTACACCTTC.

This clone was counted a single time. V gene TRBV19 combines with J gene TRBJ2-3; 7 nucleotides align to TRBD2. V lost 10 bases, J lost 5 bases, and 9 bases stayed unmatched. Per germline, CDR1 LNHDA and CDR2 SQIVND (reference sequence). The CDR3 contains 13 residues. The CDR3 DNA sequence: TGTGCCATAGGAGGGGTAGCGGGAGATACGCAGTATTTT. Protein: CAIGGVAGDTQYF.

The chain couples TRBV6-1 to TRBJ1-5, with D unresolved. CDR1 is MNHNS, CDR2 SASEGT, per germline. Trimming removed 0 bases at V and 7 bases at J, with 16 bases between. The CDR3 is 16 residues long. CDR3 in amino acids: CASSEASNGVRQPQHF. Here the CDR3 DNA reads TGTGCCAGCAGTGAAGCAAGCAACGGTGTGAGGCAGCCCCAGCATTTT.

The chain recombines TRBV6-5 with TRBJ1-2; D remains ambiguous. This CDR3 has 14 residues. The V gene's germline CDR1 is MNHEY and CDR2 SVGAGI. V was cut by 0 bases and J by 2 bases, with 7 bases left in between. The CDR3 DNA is TGTGCCAGCAGTTACTCGGGAGACAACTATGGCTACACCTTC. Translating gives CASSYSGDNYGYTF.

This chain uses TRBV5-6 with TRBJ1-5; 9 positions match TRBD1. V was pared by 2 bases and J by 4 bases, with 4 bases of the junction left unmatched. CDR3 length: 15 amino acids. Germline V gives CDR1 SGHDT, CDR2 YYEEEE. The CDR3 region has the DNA TGTGCCAGCAGCTTTATCGGGACAGGGAATCAGCCCCAGCATTTT. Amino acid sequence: CASSFIGTGNQPQHF.

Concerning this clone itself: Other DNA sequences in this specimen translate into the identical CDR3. The CDR3 DNA reads as TGCGCCAGCAGCTTGGACGGGAGAGGGGACGAGCAGTACTTC. It is translated as CASSLDGRGDEQYF. The rearrangement joins TRBV5-1 to TRBJ2-7, with D tentatively TRBD2 (6 bases). This CDR3 comprises 14 residues. Germline CDR1 reads SGHRS; CDR2 reads YFSETQ. The ends were cut back, 0 bases at V and 5 bases at J, with 12 bases in the middle. Full variable domain (missing parts from reference TRBV5-1 and TRBJ2-7): KAGVTQTPRYLIKTRGQQVTLSCSPISGHRSVSWYQQTPGQGLQFLFEYFSETQRNKGNFPGRFSGRQFSNSRSEMNVSTLELGDSALYLCASSLDGRGDEQYFGPGTRLTVT.

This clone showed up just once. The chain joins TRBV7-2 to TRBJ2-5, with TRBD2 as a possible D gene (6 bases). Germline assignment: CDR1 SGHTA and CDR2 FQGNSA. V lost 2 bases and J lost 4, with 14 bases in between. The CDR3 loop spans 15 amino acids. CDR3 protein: CASSLRDWGSETQYF. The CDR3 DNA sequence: TGTGCCAGCAGCTTAAGGGACTGGGGGTCAGAGACCCAGTACTTC.

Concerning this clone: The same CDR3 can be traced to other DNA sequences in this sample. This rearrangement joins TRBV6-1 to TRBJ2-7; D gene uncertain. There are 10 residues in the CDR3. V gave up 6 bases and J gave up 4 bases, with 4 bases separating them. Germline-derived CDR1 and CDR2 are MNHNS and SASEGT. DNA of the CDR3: TGTGCCAGCAGGAGTTACGAGCAGTACTTC. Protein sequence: CASRSYEQYF.

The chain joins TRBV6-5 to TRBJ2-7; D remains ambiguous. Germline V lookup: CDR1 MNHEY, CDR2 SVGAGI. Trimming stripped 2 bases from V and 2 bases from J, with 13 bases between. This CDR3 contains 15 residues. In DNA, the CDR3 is TGTGCCAGCAGTTACACGACCGGGTTACCCTACGAGCAGTACTTC. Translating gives CASSYTTGLPYEQYF.

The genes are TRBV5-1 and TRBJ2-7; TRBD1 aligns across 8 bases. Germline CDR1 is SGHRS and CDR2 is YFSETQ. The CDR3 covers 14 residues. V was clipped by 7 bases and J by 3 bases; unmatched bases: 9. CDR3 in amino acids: CASAPGQVDYEQYF. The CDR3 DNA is TGCGCCAGCGCCCCGGGACAGGTTGACTACGAGCAGTACTTC.

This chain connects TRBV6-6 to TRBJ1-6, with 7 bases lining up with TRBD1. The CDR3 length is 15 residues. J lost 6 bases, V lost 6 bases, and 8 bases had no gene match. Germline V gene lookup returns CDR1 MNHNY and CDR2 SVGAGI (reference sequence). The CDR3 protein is CASRALGDSNSPLHF. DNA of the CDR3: TGTGCCAGCAGGGCACTTGGGGACAGTAATTCACCCCTCCACTTT.

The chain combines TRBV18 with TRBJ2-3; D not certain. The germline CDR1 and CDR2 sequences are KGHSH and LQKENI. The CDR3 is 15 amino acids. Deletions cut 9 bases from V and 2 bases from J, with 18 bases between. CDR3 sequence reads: CASSYSAKITDTQYF. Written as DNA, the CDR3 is TGTGCCAGTTCCTACAGCGCCAAGATCACAGATACGCAGTATTTT.

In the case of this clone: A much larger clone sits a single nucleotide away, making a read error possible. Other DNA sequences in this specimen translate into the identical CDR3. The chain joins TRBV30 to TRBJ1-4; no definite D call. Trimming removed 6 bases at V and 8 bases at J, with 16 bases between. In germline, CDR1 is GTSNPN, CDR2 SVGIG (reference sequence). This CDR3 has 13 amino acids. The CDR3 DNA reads TGTGCCTGCCTCCGGGATCGGGGAGAAAAACTGTTTTTT. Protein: CACLRDRGEKLFF.